A selection of T cell receptor beta chains follows, all from one sample in a study of T-cell reconstitution after alpha-beta-depleted transplantation in children. TCRdb reprocessed the PCR reads via MiXCR and lists one record per CDR3 protein. The table includes about 1,000,000 distinct CDR3 sequences, roughly 29% detected once. Specimen: PBMCs, mostly from graft donor cells, collected 360 days after TCRalphabeta/CD19-depleted stem cell transplant. The origin of the receptors is a boy under three years old who had a stem cell transplant for SCID, so the T cells may come from the graft donor. Each CDR3 is given with its conserved first and last residue. Fields, in order: CDR3 protein, CDR3 DNA, clone size, V gene, J gene, D gene. A D gene is named only where the DNA matches it firmly. Not every row has a clone size; where given, it reads once, few, many or a size class.

CDR3 protein: CASSIPGTATDTQYF; CDR3 DNA: TGTGCCAGCAGCATACCCGGGACAGCCACAGATACGCAGTATTTT; clone size: few; V gene: TRBV21-1; J gene: TRBJ2-3; D gene: NA
CDR3 protein: CAWSDGRDTGELFF; CDR3 DNA: TGTGCCTGGAGTGATGGACGAGACACCGGGGAGCTGTTTTTT; clone size: few; V gene: TRBV30; J gene: TRBJ2-2; D gene: NA
CDR3 protein: CASSFRGLTQYF; CDR3 DNA: TGTGCCAGCAGTTTTCGTGGGTTAACGCAGTATTTT; clone size: few; V gene: TRBV12-3/TRBV12-4; J gene: TRBJ2-3; D gene: NA
CDR3 protein: CASSQYTGTGAYEQYF; CDR3 DNA: TGTGCCAGCAGCCAATATACCGGGACAGGGGCCTACGAGCAGTACTTC; clone size: few; V gene: TRBV4-2; J gene: TRBJ2-7; D gene: TRBD1
CDR3 protein: CASTYRAGGGANYGYTF; CDR3 DNA: TGTGCCAGCACTTACAGGGCCGGAGGGGGAGCTAACTATGGCTACACCTTC; clone size: few; V gene: TRBV6-5; J gene: TRBJ1-2; D gene: NA
CDR3 protein: CSAVGQGHGYTF; CDR3 DNA: TGCAGCGCTGTGGGACAGGGACATGGCTACACCTTC; clone size: few; V gene: TRBV29-1; J gene: TRBJ1-2; D gene: TRBD1
CDR3 protein: CASSLVQSPYNEQFF; CDR3 DNA: TGTGCCAGCAGCTTGGTACAGTCCCCCTACAATGAGCAGTTCTTC; clone size: few; V gene: TRBV5-5; J gene: TRBJ2-1; D gene: NA
CDR3 protein: CSADGTGPGTEAFF; CDR3 DNA: TGCAGTGCGGACGGGACAGGGCCGGGAACTGAAGCTTTCTTT; clone size: NA; V gene: TRBV20-1; J gene: TRBJ1-1; D gene: TRBD1
CDR3 protein: CSAAGVNTEAFF; CDR3 DNA: TGCAGTGCAGCAGGGGTGAACACTGAAGCTTTCTTT; clone size: NA; V gene: TRBV20-1; J gene: TRBJ1-1; D gene: NA
CDR3 protein: CASSYSSGSTEAFF; CDR3 DNA: TGTGCCAGCAGTTACTCTTCGGGGAGTACTGAAGCTTTCTTT; clone size: few; V gene: TRBV6-5; J gene: TRBJ1-1; D gene: NA
CDR3 protein: CASSSRQGMETQYF; CDR3 DNA: TGTGCCAGCAGTTCCCGTCAGGGGATGGAGACCCAGTACTTC; clone size: NA; V gene: TRBV12-3/TRBV12-4; J gene: TRBJ2-5; D gene: NA
CDR3 protein: CAISESHGQETQYF; CDR3 DNA: TGTGCCATCAGTGAGTCGCACGGACAAGAGACCCAGTACTTC; clone size: NA; V gene: TRBV10-3; J gene: TRBJ2-5; D gene: NA
CDR3 protein: CASSLDEGWTQYF; CDR3 DNA: TGCGCCAGCAGCTTGGATGAGGGGTGGACCCAGTACTTC; clone size: once; V gene: TRBV5-1; J gene: TRBJ2-5; D gene: NA
CDR3 protein: CASSRSGRSNNEQFF; CDR3 DNA: TGCGCCAGCAGCCGGTCGGGACGGAGTAACAATGAGCAGTTCTTC; clone size: few; V gene: TRBV4-3; J gene: TRBJ2-1; D gene: NA